Sequencing of this T cell receptor (beta chain) was carried out in a study of cytomegalovirus exposure and HLA in healthy donors. The CDR3 covers 12 residues. Trimming removed 2 bases from V and 9 bases from J, with 8 bases in between. The germline V gene has CDR1 MNHEY and CDR2 SVGAGI. The study drew the donors from its approximately 120-subject validation cohort, separate from the 666-subject first cohort. The repertoire was sequenced with immunoSEQ multiplex PCR; TCRdb's copy has only in-frame clones and lacks some. The data contain about 200,000 clones, roughly 87% of them singletons. In regard to this clone: The antigen is undetermined.

Study conclusions and caveats: Later, an analysis found that TCR clusters from the first cohort tended to co-occur in the 120 validation repertoires. In vitro testing confirmed a few CMV-associated chains as specific for CMV antigens.

The rearrangement links TRBV6-5 to TRBJ2-4; D not certain. The sequenced sample was PBMCs. The sequence was obtained from a woman aged 18-29 years in good health and CMV-seropositive. CDR3 in amino acids: CASSYRGGIQYF. CDR3 sequence (DNA): TGTGCCAGCAGTTACCGAGGCGGCATTCAGTACTTC.